This T cell receptor (beta chain) was recovered during a study of PD-1 blockade in classical Hodgkin lymphoma. Trimming left V 1 base short and J 0 bases short, with 12 bases between. Looked up from germline, CDR1 is SQVTM and CDR2 is ANQGSEA. CDR3 length equals 15 residues. Described time point: cycle 4 day 1 (C4D1), after more than five weeks of nivolumab. Each patient relapsed following autologous stem cell transplantation, and prior brentuximab vedotin exposure differed. Thawed PBMCs were subjected to magnetic negative selection, which yielded isolated CD8+ T cells. Data came from immunoSEQ multiplex PCR; TCRdb stores just in-frame clones and leaves some out. Here the sample spans several thousand clones, about 81% being singletons.

The TCR sequence derives from a human donor with classical Hodgkin lymphoma. The chain employs TRBV29-1 and TRBJ1-2, with D possibly being TRBD1 (5 bases). The sample consisted of CD8+ T cells from blood, taken before the fourth cycle of nivolumab. The CDR3 reads CSVEGQGEANYGYTF. The CDR3 DNA is TGCAGCGTTGAAGGTCAGGGCGAAGCTAACTATGGCTACACCTTC.